The sequence of this T cell receptor (beta chain) was determined in a study of T-cell memory formation after mild COVID-19. Germline CDR1 and CDR2: GTSNPN and SVGIG (reference sequence). V lost 1 base to trimming and J lost 4 bases, with 10 bases between them. CDR3 length equals 13 residues. TCRdb re-derived calls from the 5' RACE reads in MiXCR, one entry per CDR3 protein. The sample shows about 610,000 distinct CDR3 sequences, approximately 15% of them seen only once. This clonotype occurred a few times. Input material: PBMCs or a T cell subset sorted from them (not recorded which). The chain carries TRBV30 and TRBJ2-5, with D maybe TRBD2 (6 bases). The clonotype originates from an adult woman who had mild COVID-19 (a few samples of this study predate the infection). Cell type and time point are not known. The CDR3 loop is CAWSAWRAETQYF. The CDR3 region has the DNA TGTGCCTGGAGTGCTTGGAGGGCAGAGACCCAGTACTTC.